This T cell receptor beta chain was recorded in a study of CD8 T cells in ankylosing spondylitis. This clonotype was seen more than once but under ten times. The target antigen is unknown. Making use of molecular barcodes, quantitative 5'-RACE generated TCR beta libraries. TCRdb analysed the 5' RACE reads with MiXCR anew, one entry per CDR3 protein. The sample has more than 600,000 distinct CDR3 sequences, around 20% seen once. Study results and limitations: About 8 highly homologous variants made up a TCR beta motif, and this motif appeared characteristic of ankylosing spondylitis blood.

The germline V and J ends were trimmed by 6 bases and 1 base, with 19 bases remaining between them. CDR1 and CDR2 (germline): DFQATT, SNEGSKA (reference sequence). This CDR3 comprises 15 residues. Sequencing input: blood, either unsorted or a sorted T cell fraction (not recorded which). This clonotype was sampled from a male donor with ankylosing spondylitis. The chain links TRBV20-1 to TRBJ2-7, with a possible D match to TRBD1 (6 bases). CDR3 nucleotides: TGCAGTGCCACGTCGATGGCAGGGGCTTCCTACGAGCAGTACTTC. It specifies CSATSMAGASYEQYF.